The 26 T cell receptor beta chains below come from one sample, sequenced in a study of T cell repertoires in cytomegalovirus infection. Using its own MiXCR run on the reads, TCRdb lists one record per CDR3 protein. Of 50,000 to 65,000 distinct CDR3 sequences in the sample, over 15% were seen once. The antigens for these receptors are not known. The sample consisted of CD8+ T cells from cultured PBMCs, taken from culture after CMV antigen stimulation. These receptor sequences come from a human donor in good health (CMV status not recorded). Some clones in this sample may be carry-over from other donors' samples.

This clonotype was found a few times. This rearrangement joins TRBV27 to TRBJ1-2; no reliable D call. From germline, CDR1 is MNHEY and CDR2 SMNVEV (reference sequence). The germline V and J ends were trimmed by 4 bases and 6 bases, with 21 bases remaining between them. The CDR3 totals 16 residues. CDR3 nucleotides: TGTGCCAGCAGTTCCCGGGAGGTCCTAGCTTTAAATGGCTACACCTTC. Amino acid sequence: CASSSREVLALNGYTF.

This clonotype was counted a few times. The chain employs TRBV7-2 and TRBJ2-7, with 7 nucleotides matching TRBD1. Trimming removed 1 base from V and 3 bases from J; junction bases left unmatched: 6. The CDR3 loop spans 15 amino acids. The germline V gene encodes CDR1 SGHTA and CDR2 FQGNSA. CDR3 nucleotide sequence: TGTGCCAGCAGCTTAGGGGACAGCTTGCGCTACGAGCAGTACTTC. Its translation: CASSLGDSLRYEQYF.

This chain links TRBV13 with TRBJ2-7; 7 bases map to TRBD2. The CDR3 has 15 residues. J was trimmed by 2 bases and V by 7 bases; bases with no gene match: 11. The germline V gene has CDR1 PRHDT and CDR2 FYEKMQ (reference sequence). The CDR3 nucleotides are TGTGCCAGCACCATCACGGCTAGCGGCCCCTACGAGCAGTACTTC. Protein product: CASTITASGPYEQYF.

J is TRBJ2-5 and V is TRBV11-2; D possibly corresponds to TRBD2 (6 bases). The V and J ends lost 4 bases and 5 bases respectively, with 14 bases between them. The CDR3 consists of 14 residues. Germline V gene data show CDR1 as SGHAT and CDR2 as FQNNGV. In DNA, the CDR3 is TGTGCCAGCAGCTATACTAGCTCAGGGGAGACCCAGTACTTC. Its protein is CASSYTSSGETQYF. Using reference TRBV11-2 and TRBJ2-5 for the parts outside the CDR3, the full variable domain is EAGVAQSPRYKIIEKRQSVAFWCNPISGHATLYWYQQILGQGPKLLIQFQNNGVVDDSQLPKDRFSAERLKGVDSTLKIQPAKLEDSAVYLCASSYTSSGETQYFGPGTRLLVL.

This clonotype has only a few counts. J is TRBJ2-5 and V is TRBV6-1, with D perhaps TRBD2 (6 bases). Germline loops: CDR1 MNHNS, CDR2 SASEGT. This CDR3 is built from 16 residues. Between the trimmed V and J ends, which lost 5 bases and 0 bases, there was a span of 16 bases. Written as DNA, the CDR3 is TGTGCCAGCAGTCCCTTTGGGGGGTCTAACCAAGAGACCCAGTACTTC. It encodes CASSPFGGSNQETQYF.

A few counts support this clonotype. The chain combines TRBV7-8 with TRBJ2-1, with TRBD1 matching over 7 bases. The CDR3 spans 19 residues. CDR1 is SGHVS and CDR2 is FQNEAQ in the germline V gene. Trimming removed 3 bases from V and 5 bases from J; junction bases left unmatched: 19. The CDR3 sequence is CASSFDPGQLNSANNEQFF. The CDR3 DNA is TGTGCCAGCAGCTTCGACCCGGGACAGCTAAATTCCGCCAACAATGAGCAGTTCTTC. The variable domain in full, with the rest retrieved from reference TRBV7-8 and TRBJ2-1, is GAGVSQSPRYKVAKRGQDVALRCDPISGHVSLFWYQQALGQGPEFLTYFQNEAQLDKSGLPSDRFFAERPEGSVSTLKIQRTQQEDSAVYLCASSFDPGQLNSANNEQFFGPGTRLTVL.

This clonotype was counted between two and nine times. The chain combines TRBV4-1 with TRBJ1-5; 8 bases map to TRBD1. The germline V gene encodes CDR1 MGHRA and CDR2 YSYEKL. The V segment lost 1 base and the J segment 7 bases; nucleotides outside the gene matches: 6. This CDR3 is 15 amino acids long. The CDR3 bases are TGCGCCAGCAGCCAAGCGACAGGGGAAAGCCAGCCCCAGCATTTT. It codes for CASSQATGESQPQHF.

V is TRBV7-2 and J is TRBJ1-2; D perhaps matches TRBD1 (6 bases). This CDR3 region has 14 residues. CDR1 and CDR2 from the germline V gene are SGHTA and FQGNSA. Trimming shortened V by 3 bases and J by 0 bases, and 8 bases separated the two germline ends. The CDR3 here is CASSLGAPNYGYTF. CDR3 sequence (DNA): TGTGCCAGCAGCTTGGGGGCCCCTAACTATGGCTACACCTTC.

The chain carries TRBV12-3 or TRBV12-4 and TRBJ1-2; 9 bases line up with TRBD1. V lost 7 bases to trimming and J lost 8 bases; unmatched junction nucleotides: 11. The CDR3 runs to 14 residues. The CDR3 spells CASTAQGARQGYTF. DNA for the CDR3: TGTGCCAGCACCGCACAGGGGGCGCGTCAAGGCTACACCTTC.

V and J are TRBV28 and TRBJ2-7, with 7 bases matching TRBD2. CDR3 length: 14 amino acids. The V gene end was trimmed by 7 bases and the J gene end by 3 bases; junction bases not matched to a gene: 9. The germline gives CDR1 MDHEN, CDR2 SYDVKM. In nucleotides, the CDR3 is TGTGCCAGCACCCAGGGAGGGTCCGGCTACGAGCAGTACTTC. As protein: CASTQGGSGYEQYF.

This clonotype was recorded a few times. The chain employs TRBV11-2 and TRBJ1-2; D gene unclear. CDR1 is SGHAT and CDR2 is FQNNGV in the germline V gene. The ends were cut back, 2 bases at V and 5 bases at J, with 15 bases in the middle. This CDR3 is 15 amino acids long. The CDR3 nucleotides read TGTGCCAGCAGCTTACGGGCCCGTATTCCTTATGGCTACACCTTC. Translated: CASSLRARIPYGYTF.

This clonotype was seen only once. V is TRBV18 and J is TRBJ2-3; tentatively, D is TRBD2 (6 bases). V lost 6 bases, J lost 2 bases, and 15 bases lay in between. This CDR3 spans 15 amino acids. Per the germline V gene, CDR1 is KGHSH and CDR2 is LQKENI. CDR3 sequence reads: CASSTGGAFTDTQYF. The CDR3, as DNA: TGTGCCAGCTCCACAGGCGGGGCTTTCACAGATACGCAGTATTTT. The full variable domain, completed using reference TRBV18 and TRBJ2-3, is NAGVMQNPRHLVRRRGQEARLRCSPMKGHSHVYWYRQLPEEGLKFMVYLQKENIIDESGMPKERFSAEFPKEGPSILRIQQVVRGDSAAYFCASSTGGAFTDTQYFGPGTRLTVL.

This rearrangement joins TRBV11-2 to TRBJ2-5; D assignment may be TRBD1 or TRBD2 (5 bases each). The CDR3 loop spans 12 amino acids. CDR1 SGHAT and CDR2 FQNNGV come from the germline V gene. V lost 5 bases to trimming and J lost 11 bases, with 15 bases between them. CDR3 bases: TGTGCCAGCAGCCCACCGAGGGGAAGGCAGTACTTC. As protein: CASSPPRGRQYF. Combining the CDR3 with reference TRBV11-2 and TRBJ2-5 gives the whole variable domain EAGVAQSPRYKIIEKRQSVAFWCNPISGHATLYWYQQILGQGPKLLIQFQNNGVVDDSQLPKDRFSAERLKGVDSTLKIQPAKLEDSAVYLCASSPPRGRQYFGPGTRLLVL.

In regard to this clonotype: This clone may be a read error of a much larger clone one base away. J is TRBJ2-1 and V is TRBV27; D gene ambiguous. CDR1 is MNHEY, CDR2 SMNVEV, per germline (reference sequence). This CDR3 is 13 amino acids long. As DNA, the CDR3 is TGTGCCAGCCGTTTATCGAAGCGCAATGAGCAGTTCTTC. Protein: CASRLSKRNEQFF.

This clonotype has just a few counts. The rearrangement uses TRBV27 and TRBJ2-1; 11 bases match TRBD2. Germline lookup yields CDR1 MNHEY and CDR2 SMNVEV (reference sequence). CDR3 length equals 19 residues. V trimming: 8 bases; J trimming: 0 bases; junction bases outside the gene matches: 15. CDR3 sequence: CASGEPGLADKSSYNEQFF. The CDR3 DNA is TGTGCCAGCGGAGAACCGGGACTAGCGGATAAAAGCTCCTACAATGAGCAGTTCTTC.

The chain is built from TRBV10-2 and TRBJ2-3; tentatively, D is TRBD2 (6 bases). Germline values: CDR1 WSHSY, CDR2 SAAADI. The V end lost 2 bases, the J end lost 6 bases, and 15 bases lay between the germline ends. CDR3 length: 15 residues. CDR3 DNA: TGCGCCAGCAGTGAGGACGGGGACTGGGGGGATACGCAGTATTTT. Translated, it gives CASSEDGDWGDTQYF.

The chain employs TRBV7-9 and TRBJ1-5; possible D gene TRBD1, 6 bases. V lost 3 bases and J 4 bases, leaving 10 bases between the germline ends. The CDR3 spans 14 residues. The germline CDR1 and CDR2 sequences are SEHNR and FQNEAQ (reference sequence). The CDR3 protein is CASSFPGQNQPQHF. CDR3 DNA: TGTGCCAGCAGCTTTCCGGGACAAAATCAGCCCCAGCATTTT.

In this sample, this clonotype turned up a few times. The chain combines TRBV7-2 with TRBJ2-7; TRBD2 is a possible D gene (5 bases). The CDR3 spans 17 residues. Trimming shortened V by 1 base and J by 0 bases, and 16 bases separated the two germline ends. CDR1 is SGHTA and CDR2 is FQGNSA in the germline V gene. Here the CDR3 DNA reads TGTGCCAGCAGCTTAGATGGTCAGACACGGGGCTCCTACGAGCAGTACTTC. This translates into CASSLDGQTRGSYEQYF.

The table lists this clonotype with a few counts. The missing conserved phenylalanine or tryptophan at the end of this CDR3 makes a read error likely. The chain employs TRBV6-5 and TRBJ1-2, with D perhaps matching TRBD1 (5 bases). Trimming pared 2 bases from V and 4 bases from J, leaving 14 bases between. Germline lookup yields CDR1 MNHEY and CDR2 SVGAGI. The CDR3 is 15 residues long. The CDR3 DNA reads TGTGCCAGCAGTTACGGGTTGGGGGGGTCCTATGGCTACACCTTA. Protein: CASSYGLGGSYGYTL.

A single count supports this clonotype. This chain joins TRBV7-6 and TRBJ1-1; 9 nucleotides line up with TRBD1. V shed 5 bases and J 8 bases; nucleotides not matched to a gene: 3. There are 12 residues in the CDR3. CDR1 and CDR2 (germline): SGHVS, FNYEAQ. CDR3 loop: CASSRTGEEAFF. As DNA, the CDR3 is TGTGCCAGCAGCCGGACAGGGGAGGAAGCTTTCTTT.

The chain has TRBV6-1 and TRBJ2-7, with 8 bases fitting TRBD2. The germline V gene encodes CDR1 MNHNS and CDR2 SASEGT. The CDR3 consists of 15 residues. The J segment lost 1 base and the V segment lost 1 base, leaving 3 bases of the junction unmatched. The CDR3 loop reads CASSEVLAVSYEQYF. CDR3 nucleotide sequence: TGTGCCAGCAGTGAAGTACTAGCGGTTTCCTACGAGCAGTACTTC.

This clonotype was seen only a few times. CDR3 DNA sequence: TGTGCCAGCAGCCAGGACAGGGGCGAGCAGTACTTC. Its translation is CASSQDRGEQYF. The chain recombines TRBV7-9 with TRBJ2-7; 9 bases agree with TRBD1. There are 12 residues in the CDR3. Germline lookup yields CDR1 SEHNR and CDR2 FQNEAQ (reference sequence). Trimming removed 5 bases from V and 6 bases from J; junction bases left unmatched: 2.

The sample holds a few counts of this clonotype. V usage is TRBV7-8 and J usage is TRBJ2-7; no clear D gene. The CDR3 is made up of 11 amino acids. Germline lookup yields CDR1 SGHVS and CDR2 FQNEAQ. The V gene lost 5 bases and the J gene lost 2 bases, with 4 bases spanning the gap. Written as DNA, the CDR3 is TGTGCCAGCAGCCCGACCTACGAGCAGTACTTC. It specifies CASSPTYEQYF.

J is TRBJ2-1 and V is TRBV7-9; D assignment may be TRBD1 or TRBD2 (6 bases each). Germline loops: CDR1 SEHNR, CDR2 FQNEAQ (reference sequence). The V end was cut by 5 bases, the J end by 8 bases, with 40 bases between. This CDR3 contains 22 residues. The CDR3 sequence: CASSATWGSSSGGGQAWDEQFF. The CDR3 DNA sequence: TGTGCCAGCAGCGCGACCTGGGGGAGTTCCTCGGGTGGGGGGCAGGCCTGGGATGAGCAGTTCTTC.

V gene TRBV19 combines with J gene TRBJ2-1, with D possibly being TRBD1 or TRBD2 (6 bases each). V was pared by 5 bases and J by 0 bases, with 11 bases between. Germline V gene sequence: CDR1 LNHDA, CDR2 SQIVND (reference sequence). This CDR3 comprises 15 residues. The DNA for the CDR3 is TGTGCCAGTAGTCGGGGGCCGAGCTCCTACAATGAGCAGTTCTTC. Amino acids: CASSRGPSSYNEQFF.

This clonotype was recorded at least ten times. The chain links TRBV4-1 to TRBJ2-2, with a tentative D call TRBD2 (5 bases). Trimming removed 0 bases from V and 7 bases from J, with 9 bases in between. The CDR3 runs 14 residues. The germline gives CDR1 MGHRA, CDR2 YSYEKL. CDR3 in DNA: TGCGCCAGCAGCCAAGAGGGAGCGTTCGGGGAGCTGTTTTTT. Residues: CASSQEGAFGELFF.